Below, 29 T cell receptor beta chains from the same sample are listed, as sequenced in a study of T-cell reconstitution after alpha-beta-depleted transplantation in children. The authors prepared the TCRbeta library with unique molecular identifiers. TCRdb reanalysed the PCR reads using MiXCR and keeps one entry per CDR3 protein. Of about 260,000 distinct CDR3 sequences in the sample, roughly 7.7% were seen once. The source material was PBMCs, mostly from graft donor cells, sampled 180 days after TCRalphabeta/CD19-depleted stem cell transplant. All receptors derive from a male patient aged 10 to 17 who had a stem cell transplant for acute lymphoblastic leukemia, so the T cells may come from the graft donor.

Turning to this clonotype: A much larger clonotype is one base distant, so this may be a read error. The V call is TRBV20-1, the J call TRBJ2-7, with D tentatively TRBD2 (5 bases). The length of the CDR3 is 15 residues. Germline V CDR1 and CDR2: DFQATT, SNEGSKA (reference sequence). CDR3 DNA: TGCAGTGCTAGAGTTCTAGCAGCCCACTCCTACGATCAGTACTTC. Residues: CSARVLAAHSYDQYF.

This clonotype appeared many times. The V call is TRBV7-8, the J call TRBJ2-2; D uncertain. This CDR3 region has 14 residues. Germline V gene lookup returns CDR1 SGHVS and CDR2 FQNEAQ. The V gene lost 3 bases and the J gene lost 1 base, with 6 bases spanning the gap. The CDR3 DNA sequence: TGTGCCAGCAGCTTCCTGTGGAACACCGGGGAGCTGTTTTTT. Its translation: CASSFLWNTGELFF.

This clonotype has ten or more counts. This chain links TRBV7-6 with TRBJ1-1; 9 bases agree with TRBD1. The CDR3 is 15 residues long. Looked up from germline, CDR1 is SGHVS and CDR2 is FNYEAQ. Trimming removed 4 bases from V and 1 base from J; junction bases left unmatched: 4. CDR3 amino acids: CASSSGQGGNTEAFF. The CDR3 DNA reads TGTGCCAGCAGCTCGGGACAGGGAGGGAACACTGAAGCTTTCTTT. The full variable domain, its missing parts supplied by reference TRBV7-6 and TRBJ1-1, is GAGVSQSPRYKVTKRGQDVALRCDPISGHVSLYWYRQALGQGPEFLTYFNYEAQQDKSGLPNDRFSAERPEGSISTLTIQRTEQRDSAMYRCASSSGQGGNTEAFFGQGTRLTVV.

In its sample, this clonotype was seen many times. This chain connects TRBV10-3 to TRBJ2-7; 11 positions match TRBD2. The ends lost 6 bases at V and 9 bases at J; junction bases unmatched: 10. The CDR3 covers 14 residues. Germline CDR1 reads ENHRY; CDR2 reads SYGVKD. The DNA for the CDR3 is TGTGCCATCAGGTTAACTAGCGGGAGCTTAGGGCAGTACTTC. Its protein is CAIRLTSGSLGQYF.

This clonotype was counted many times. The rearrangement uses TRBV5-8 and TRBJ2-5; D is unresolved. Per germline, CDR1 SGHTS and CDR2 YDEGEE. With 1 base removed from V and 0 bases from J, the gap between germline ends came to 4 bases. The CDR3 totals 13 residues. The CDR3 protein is CASSLYNQETQYF. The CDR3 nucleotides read TGTGCCAGCAGCTTGTACAACCAAGAGACCCAGTACTTC.

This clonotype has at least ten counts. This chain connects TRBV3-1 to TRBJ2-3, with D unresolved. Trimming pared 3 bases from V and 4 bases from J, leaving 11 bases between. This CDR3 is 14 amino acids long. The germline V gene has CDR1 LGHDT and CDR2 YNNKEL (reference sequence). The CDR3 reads CASSQVGLPDTQYF. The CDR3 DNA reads TGTGCCAGCAGCCAGGTTGGTCTCCCAGATACGCAGTATTTT.

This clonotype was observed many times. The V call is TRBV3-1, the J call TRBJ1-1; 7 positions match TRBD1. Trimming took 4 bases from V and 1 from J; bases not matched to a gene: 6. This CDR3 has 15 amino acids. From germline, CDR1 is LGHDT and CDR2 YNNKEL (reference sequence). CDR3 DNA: TGTGCCAGCAGCCCTAGACAGGGAAGGAACACTGAAGCTTTCTTT. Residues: CASSPRQGRNTEAFF.

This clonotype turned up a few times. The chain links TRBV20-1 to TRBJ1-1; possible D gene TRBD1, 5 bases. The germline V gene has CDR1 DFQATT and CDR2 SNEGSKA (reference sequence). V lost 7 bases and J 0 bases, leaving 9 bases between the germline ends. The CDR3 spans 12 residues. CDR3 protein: CSVLGVNTEAFF. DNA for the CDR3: TGCAGTGTTTTGGGGGTGAACACTGAAGCTTTCTTT.

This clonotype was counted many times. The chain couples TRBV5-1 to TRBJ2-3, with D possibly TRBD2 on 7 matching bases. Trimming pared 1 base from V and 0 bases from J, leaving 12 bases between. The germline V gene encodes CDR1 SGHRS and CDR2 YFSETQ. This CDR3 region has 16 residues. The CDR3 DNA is TGCGCCAGCAGCTTGACCGGGGGGCCAAGCACAGATACGCAGTATTTT. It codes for CASSLTGGPSTDTQYF.

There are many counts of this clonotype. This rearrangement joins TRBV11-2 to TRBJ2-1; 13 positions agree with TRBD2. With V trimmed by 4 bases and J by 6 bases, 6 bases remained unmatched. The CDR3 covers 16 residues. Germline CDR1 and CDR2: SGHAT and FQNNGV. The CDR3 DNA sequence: TGTGCCAGCAGCTACGGACTAGCGGGGGTTCTCAATGAGCAGTTCTTC. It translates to CASSYGLAGVLNEQFF.

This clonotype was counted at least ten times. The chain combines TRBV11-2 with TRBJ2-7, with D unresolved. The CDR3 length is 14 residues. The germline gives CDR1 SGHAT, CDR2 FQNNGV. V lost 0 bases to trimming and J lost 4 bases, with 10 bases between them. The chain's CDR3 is CASSLEASRYEQYF. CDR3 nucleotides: TGTGCCAGCAGCTTAGAAGCTAGTAGGTACGAGCAGTACTTC.

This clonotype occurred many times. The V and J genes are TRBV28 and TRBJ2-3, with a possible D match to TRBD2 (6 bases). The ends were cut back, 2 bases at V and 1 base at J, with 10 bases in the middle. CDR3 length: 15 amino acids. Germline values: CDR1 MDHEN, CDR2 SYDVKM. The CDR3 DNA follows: TGTGCCAGCAGTTTAGGAGGGTCTGGCACAGATACGCAGTATTTT. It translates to CASSLGGSGTDTQYF.

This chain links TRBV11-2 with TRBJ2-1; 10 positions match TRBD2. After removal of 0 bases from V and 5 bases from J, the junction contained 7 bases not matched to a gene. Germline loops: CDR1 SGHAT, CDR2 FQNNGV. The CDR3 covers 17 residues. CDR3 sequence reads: CASSLEVAGGMDNEQFF. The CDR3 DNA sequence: TGTGCCAGCAGCTTAGAGGTAGCGGGAGGCATGGACAATGAGCAGTTCTTC.

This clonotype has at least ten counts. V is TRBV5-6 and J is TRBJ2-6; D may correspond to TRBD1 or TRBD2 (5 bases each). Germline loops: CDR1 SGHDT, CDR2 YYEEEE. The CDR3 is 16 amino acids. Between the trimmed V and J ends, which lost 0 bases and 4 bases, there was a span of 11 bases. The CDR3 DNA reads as TGTGCCAGCAGCTTGGGGCTCGGGACCGGGGCCAACGTCCTGACTTTC. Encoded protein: CASSLGLGTGANVLTF.

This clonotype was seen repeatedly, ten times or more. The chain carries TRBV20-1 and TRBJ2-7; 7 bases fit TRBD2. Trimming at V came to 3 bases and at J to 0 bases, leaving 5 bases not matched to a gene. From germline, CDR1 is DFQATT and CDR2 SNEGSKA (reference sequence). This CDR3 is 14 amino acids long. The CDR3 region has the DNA TGCAGTGCTAGTGACGGGGGGTTCTCCTACGAGCAGTACTTC. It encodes CSASDGGFSYEQYF.

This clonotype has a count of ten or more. The CDR3 sequence is CASSERPNEKLFF. The CDR3 nucleotides read TGCGCCAGCAGCGAACGACCGAATGAAAAACTGTTTTTT. J is TRBJ1-4 and V is TRBV5-1; D ambiguous. Germline CDR1 is SGHRS and CDR2 is YFSETQ. CDR3 length: 13 amino acids. V lost 4 bases and J lost 5, with 9 bases in between.

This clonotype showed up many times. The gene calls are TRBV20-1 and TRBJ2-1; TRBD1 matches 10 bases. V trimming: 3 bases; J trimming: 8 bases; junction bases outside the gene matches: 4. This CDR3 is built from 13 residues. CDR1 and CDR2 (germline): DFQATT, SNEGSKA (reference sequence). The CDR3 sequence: CSASWDRGDEQFF. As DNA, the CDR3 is TGCAGTGCTAGCTGGGACAGGGGTGATGAGCAGTTCTTC.

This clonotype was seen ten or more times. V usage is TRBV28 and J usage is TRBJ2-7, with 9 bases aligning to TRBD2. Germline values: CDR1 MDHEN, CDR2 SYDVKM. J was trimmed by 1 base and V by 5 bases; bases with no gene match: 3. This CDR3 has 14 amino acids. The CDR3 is CASSRAGGSYEQYF. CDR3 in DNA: TGTGCCAGCAGTCGAGCGGGAGGTTCCTACGAGCAGTACTTC.

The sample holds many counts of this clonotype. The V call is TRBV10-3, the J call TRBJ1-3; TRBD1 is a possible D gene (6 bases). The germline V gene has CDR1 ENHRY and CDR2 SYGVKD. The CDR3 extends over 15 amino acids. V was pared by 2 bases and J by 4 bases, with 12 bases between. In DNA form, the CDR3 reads TGTGCCATCAGTGAGACAGGGACCCCGGGAAACACCATATATTTT. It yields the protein CAISETGTPGNTIYF.

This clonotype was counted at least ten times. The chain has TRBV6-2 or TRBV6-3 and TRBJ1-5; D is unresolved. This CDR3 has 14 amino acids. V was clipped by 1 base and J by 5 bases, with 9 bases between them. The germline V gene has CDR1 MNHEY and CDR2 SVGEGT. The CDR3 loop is CASSYWEKDQPQHF. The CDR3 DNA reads TGTGCCAGCAGTTACTGGGAAAAGGATCAGCCCCAGCATTTT.

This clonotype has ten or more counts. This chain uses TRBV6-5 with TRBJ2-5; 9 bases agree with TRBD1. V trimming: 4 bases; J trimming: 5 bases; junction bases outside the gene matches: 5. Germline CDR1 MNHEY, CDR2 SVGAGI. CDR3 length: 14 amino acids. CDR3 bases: TGTGCCAGCAGTTCCACAGGGGGCCGTGAGACCCAGTACTTC. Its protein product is CASSSTGGRETQYF.

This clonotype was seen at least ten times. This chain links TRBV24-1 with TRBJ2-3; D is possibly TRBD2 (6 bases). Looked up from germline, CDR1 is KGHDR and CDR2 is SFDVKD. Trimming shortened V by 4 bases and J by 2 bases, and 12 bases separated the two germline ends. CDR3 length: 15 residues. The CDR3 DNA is TGTGCCACCAGTGAGGGGCGGGGTTACACAGATACGCAGTATTTT. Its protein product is CATSEGRGYTDTQYF.

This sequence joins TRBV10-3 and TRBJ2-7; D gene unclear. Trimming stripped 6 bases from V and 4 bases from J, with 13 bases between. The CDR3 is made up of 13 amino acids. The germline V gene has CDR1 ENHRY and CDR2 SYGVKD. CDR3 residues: CAISPFQGYEQYF. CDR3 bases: TGTGCCATCAGCCCCTTTCAAGGATACGAGCAGTACTTC.

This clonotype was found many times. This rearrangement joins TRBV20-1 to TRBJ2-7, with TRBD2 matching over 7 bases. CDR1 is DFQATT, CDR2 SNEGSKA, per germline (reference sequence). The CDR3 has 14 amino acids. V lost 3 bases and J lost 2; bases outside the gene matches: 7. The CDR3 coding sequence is TGCAGTGCTAGCCCGGGACTAACTACCTACGAGCAGTACTTC. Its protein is CSASPGLTTYEQYF.

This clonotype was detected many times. CDR3 sequence (DNA): TGTGCCAGCAGACCTTCCACGCGAGGTGGCACAGATACGCAGTATTTT. The encoded protein is CASRPSTRGGTDTQYF. V usage is TRBV12-3 or TRBV12-4 and J usage is TRBJ2-3; unclear D gene. Trimming took 6 bases from V and 1 from J, leaving 17 bases between them. The CDR3 sequence is 16 residues long.

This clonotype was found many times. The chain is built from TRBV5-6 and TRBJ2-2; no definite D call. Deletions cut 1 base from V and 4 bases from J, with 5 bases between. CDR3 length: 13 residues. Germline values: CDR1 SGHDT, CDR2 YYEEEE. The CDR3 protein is CASSLMGTGELFF. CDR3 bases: TGTGCCAGCAGCTTGATGGGCACCGGGGAGCTGTTTTTT.

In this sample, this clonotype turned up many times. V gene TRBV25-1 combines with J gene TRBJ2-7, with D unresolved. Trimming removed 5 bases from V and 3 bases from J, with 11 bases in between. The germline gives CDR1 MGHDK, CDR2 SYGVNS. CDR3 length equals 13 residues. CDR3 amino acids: CASSLNQVYEQYF. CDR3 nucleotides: TGTGCCAGCAGTCTAAACCAGGTCTACGAGCAGTACTTC.

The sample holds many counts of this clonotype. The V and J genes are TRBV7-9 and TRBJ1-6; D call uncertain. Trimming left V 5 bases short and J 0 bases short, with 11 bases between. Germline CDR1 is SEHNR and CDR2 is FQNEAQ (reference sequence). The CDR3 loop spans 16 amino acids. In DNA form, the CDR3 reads TGTGCCAGCAGCGACCGAGGGAGCTCCTATAATTCACCCCTCCACTTT. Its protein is CASSDRGSSYNSPLHF.

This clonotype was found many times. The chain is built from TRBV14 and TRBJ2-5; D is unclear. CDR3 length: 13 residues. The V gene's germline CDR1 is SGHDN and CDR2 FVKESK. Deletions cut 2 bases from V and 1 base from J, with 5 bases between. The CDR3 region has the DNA TGTGCCAGCAGCCAACACTTCCAAGAGACCCAGTACTTC. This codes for CASSQHFQETQYF.